A selection of T cell receptor beta chains follows, all from one sample in a study of control samples from healthy donors and cancer patients. Sequencing used immunoSEQ multiplex PCR; TCRdb keeps in-frame clones, though not all of them. This repertoire shows about 120,000 clones, over 75% found once; its top ten account for 2% to 3%. Sequences were obtained from blood. The receptor set was obtained from a man in his forties in good health. CDR3s include the opening cysteine and the closing phenylalanine or tryptophan. Each record gives: CDR3 DNA, CDR3 protein, J gene, V gene, clone size, D gene. D genes are given only for firm matches. Clone size is not always given. Where it is, it says once, few, many or a class for expanded clones.

cdr3_nt: TGTGCCAGCAGTTTTTACCGCGGACAGGGTACAAAGGGCTACACCTTC
cdr3_aa: CASSFYRGQGTKGYTF
j_call: TRBJ1-2
v_call: TRBV28
clone_size: NA
d_call: TRBD1

cdr3_nt: TGTGCCACCAGCAGAGATTACGTGAGTCCGGAGACCCAGTACTTC
cdr3_aa: CATSRDYVSPETQYF
j_call: TRBJ2-5
v_call: TRBV15
clone_size: NA
d_call: NA

cdr3_nt: TGTGCCAGTACCAGAGCGTCAAGGAATGAGCAGTTCTTC
cdr3_aa: CASTRASRNEQFF
j_call: TRBJ2-1
v_call: TRBV19
clone_size: NA
d_call: NA

cdr3_nt: TGTGCCAGTAGTACGGACAGGGGGGTGGACGAGCAGTACTTC
cdr3_aa: CASSTDRGVDEQYF
j_call: TRBJ2-7
v_call: TRBV19
clone_size: NA
d_call: TRBD1

cdr3_nt: TGTGCCAGCACCAATCCTGGGCCTCAGGGGGAAAAACTGTTTTTT
cdr3_aa: CASTNPGPQGEKLFF
j_call: TRBJ1-4
v_call: TRBV27
clone_size: NA
d_call: NA

cdr3_nt: TGTGCCAGCAGCCTAATCCTTCAAGAGACCCAGTACTTC
cdr3_aa: CASSLILQETQYF
j_call: TRBJ2-5
v_call: TRBV6-2/TRBV6-3
clone_size: NA
d_call: NA

cdr3_nt: TGTGCCACCAGCAGAGCGGACAGGGCTAATGAAAAACTGTTTTTT
cdr3_aa: CATSRADRANEKLFF
j_call: TRBJ1-4
v_call: TRBV15
clone_size: once
d_call: TRBD1

cdr3_nt: TGTGCCAGCAGCACTTCCCGACAGGGGATACACACCATATATTTT
cdr3_aa: CASSTSRQGIHTIYF
j_call: TRBJ1-3
v_call: TRBV6-5
clone_size: once
d_call: TRBD1

cdr3_nt: TGTGCCAGCAGTAACTCTGGAAACACCATATATTTT
cdr3_aa: CASSNSGNTIYF
j_call: TRBJ1-3
v_call: TRBV6-5
clone_size: NA
d_call: NA

cdr3_nt: TGTGCCAGCAGCTCTCCTATGACAGGATTCAACTATGGCTACACCTTC
cdr3_aa: CASSSPMTGFNYGYTF
j_call: TRBJ1-2
v_call: TRBV11-2
clone_size: NA
d_call: NA

cdr3_nt: TGTGCCAGCAGCCGCACTCAAAACCCTCAGGGGCCCCAGCATTTT
cdr3_aa: CASSRTQNPQGPQHF
j_call: TRBJ1-5
v_call: TRBV5-5
clone_size: NA
d_call: NA

cdr3_nt: TGTGCCAGCAGCCAAAGAAGCGGGGGGCAGGAGACCCAGTACTTC
cdr3_aa: CASSQRSGGQETQYF
j_call: TRBJ2-5
v_call: TRBV7-3
clone_size: NA
d_call: TRBD2

cdr3_nt: TGTGCCAGCAGTACCCTACAGGGGGCTCGTTCACCCCTCCACTTT
cdr3_aa: CASSTLQGARSPLHF
j_call: TRBJ1-6
v_call: TRBV27
clone_size: once
d_call: TRBD1

cdr3_nt: TGTGCCAGCAGTTCCTTGGGCGGGGTGAGCACAGATACGCAGTATTTT
cdr3_aa: CASSSLGGVSTDTQYF
j_call: TRBJ2-3
v_call: TRBV6-6
clone_size: NA
d_call: NA

cdr3_nt: TGTGCCAGCAGCCGGACTAGCGGGGCCTACGAGCAGTACTTC
cdr3_aa: CASSRTSGAYEQYF
j_call: TRBJ2-7
v_call: TRBV7-2
clone_size: NA
d_call: TRBD2